The text below deals with one T cell receptor beta chain. No cognate antigen has been identified for it. It has no much larger one-base neighbor in the sample; base qualities were not kept. V is cut by 1 base and J by 3 bases, and the space between the germline ends is 10 bases. Taken from cysteine to phenylalanine, the CDR3 has 15 residues. Of all the DNA, just the CDR3 is kept, 45 bases in frame from base 1. The germline V gene (reference sequence) gives CDR1 as LNHDA and CDR2 as SQIVND. This entry is derived from a study of shared clonotypes between healthy human individuals (dated by TCRdb to about 2020). Concerning the study at large: Three men and a couple of women, aged 18 to 49 years, made up the cohort. Blood TCR repertoires of 5 or 6 healthy adults were deeply sequenced to estimate repertoire size and the extent of clonotype sharing between individuals. To increase sequencing depth and limit assay-specific biases, TCR repertoire library preparation and sequencing were carried out by different laboratories using diverse techniques. For each donor, three plates each were used for CD4 naive and CD4 memory, two plates were used for CD8 naive, and one plate was used for CD8 memory. Leukapheresis yielded between about 0.9 and 8.9 billion PBMCs per donor. Beyond this particular receptor, the publication reports: Around 5.4% of naive CD4, roughly 3.5% of naive CD8, 2% to 2.5% of memory CD4, and approximately 0.39% of memory CD8 clonotypes were shared across a few donors. Rarefaction of sorted-subset datasets indicated incomplete sequencing despite the large sequencing depth. Because the study included only a small number of donors, the genetic and exposure-history diversity represented was limited. Sampling was restricted to blood, and TCR repertoires in tissue are likely to differ from TCR repertoires in blood. Pairwise subsampling led to the expectation that sequencing depth would affect the degree of clonotype sharing among donors. Estimated clonotype richness was generally larger for naive than for memory subsets. Compared with non-shared clonotypes, the clonotypes found in all four sorted-subset donors had higher generation probabilities.

For the CD8 naive samples, CD45RO-negative cells were positively selected for CCR7, yielding a CD45RA+CCR7+ population from which TemRA cells were excluded. The donors were healthy, HIV-negative adults who had no recently reported acute infections or vaccinations. All donors were Caucasian adults living in Nashville, Tennessee, USA. Blood was obtained by leukapheresis, after which PBMCs were separated by Ficoll-Histopaque density gradient centrifugation and cryopreserved in liquid nitrogen vapor phase. Purity and quantity of every magnetically sorted T cell population were checked by analytical flow cytometry. Genomic DNA was isolated from every sorted fraction and measured by UV absorbance on a Nanodrop 2000c. TCR CDR3 regions were amplified from genomic DNA by multiplex PCR using the deep immunoSEQ assay. Extracted genomic DNA from each cell subset was distributed evenly across all wells of several immunoSEQ 96-well plates, and each plate was treated as a replicate. For sorted subsets, approximately 210 ng of genomic DNA, equivalent to tens of thousands of T cell genomes, went into each replicate PCR. Purified libraries were quantified with a Qubit 3.0 fluorometer, sized on a Bioanalyzer 2100, and re-quantified with the KAPA Library Quantification kit. Every immunoSEQ 96-well plate was sequenced on a separate single-read 150-cycle Illumina NextSeq 550 flow cell. The study's own analysis went as follows. Because only junctional sequences without quality scores were contained in the immunoSEQ output, filtering matching that applied to full-length reads could not be performed. Sequences were annotated with PyIR, a Python wrapper for IgBLAST v1.9, using IMGT germline references to assign V/J genes and CDR3. Reads were filtered out if the reads had weak V/J assignments (E-value above 1e-6), no CDR3, stop codons, out-of-frame junctions, or ambiguous translated residues. V3J clonotypes were defined by identical inferred V gene, J gene, and CDR3 amino acid sequence. Percentage overlap between repertoires was calculated by dividing the number of shared unique clonotypes by the size of the smaller repertoire. RTK rarefaction, the Chao1 estimator, and Recon v2.1 estimates of unobserved clonotypes were used to assess repertoire richness. Generation probabilities for all TCRbeta clonotypes obtained by the gDNA method from several donors were computed using OLGA. In TCRdb, the immuneACCESS table is reduced to in-frame sequences with V and J assigned. These tables do not hold every clone; where another copy was compared, an unresolved V gene accounts for under half, and the others remain unexplained. The V and J calls and clone size come from that table; D and trimming were worked out from the DNA. Counted in this sample were roughly 2.1 million clones; about 93% of them appeared once. The top ten hold 1.5% to 2% of the sample.

This chain is built from TRBV19 and TRBJ2-1; the D gene is possibly TRBD2, with 5 bases matching. The sample comprised naive CD8+ T cells from PBMCs. The cell subset or site label of this sample denotes: CD45RA+CCR7+. The receptor was isolated from a man between 18 and 29 years old in good health. Some clones in this sample may be carry-over from other donors' samples. The nucleotides are TGTGCCAGTAGTATAGGTGGGAGATTCTACAATGAGCAGTTCTTC. This is translated as CASSIGGRFYNEQFF.